This T cell receptor beta chain was captured in a study of blood T cells in healthy people across ages. Each sample gave at least 6.5 million isolated PBMCs. Per sample, extraction of total RNA gave at least 5.5 micrograms in every case. This clonotype was recorded many times. V dropped 6 bases and J dropped 1 base, with 11 bases sitting between them. The CDR3 totals 14 residues. Combining a sample-barcoded 5' primer with a J-beta primer mix, a second PCR ran for roughly 7 to 12 cycles. TCRdb reprocessed the 5' RACE reads with MiXCR, giving one entry per CDR3 protein. The sample carries around 1.5 million distinct CDR3 sequences, roughly 32% recorded once.

The material sequenced was blood. The source is a woman younger than 45 in good health. The chain joins TRBV12-3 or TRBV12-4 to TRBJ2-3; possible D gene TRBD2, 5 bases. The CDR3 loop reads CASSFFGGTDTQYF. The CDR3 DNA follows: TGTGCCAGCAGCTTTTTCGGGGGCACAGATACGCAGTATTTT.